These 2 T cell receptor beta chains were sequenced from one sample in a study of T cells expressing NK-cell markers. TCRdb re-called the 5' RACE reads; one entry per CDR3 protein, DNA not given. Recorded for this sample: about 430,000 distinct CDR3 sequences. Input material: blood T cells: a sorted CD56 or NKG2C T cell subset, CD4+ or CD8+ T cells, or bulk PBMC T cells (not recorded which). The receptors derive from a woman between 50 and 59 years old in good health.

V gene TRBV11-2 combines with J gene TRBJ2-1; the TCRdb D gene call, TRBD1, has no DNA to confirm it. CDR3 length: 12 residues. Germline CDR1 and CDR2: SGHAT and FQNNGV. The CDR3: CASSPGGGEQFF. Full variable domain (remainder filled in from reference TRBV11-2 and TRBJ2-1): EAGVAQSPRYKIIEKRQSVAFWCNPISGHATLYWYQQILGQGPKLLIQFQNNGVVDDSQLPKDRFSAERLKGVDSTLKIQPAKLEDSAVYLCASSPGGGEQFFGPGTRLTVL.

This chain links TRBV7-9 with TRBJ1-5; TCRdb reports TRBD1, a call that lacks DNA to check it against. Germline assignment: CDR1 SEHNR and CDR2 FQNEAQ (reference sequence). CDR3 length: 15 amino acids. CDR3 in amino acids: CASSRTGTENQPQHF.